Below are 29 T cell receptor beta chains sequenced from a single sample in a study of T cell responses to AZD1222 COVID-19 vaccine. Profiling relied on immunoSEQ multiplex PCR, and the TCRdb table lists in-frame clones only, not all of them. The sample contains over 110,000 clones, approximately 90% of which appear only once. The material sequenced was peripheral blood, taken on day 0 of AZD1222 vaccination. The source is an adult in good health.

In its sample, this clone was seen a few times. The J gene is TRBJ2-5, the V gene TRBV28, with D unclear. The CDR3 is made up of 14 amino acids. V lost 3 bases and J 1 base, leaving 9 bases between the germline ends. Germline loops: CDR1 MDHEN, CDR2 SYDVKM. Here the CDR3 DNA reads TGTGCCAGCAGTTTTGGCTACTCCCAAGAGACCCAGTACTTC. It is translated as CASSFGYSQETQYF.

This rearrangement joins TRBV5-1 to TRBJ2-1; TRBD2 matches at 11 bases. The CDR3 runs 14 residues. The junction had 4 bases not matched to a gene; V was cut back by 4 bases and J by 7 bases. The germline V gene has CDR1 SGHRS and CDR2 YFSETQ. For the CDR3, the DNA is TGCGCCAGCAGCCGAGGGACTAGCGGTAATGAGCAGTTCTTC. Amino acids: CASSRGTSGNEQFF.

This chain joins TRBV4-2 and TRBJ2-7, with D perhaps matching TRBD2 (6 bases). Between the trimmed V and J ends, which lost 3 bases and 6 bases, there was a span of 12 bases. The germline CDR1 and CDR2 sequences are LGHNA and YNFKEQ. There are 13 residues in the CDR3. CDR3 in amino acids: CASSQGGAVEQYF. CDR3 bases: TGTGCCAGCAGCCAGGGCGGGGCGGTCGAGCAGTACTTC.

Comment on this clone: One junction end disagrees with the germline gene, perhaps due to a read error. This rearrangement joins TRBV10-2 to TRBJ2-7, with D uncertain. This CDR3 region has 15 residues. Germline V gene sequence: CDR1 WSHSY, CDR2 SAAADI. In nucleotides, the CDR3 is TGCGCCAGCAGTGAGTACCGAGTTCTATCCTTCGAGCAGTACTTC. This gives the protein CASSEYRVLSFEQYF.

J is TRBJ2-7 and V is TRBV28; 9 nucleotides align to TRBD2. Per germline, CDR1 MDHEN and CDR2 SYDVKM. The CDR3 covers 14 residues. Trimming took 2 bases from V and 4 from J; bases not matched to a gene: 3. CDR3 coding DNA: TGTGCCAGCAGTTTAGCGGGGGGGCCTTACGAGCAGTACTTC. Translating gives CASSLAGGPYEQYF.

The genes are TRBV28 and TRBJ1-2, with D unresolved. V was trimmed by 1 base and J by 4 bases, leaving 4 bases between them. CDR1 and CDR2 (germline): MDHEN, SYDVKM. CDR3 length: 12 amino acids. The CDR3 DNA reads TGTGCCAGCAGTTTATATCGCTATGGCTACACCTTC. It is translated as CASSLYRYGYTF.

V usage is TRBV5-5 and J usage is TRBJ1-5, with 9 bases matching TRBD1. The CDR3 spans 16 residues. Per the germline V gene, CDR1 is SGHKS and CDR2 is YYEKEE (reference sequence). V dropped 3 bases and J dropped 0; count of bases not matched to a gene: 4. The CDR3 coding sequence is TGTGCCAGCAGCTCGGGGACAGGGTTTAGCAATCAGCCCCAGCATTTT. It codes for CASSSGTGFSNQPQHF.

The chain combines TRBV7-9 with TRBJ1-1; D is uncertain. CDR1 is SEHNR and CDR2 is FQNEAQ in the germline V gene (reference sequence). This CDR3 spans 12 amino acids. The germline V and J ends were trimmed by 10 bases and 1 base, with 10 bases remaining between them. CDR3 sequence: CATHRTNTEAFF. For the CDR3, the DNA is TGTGCCACCCATAGAACGAACACTGAAGCTTTCTTT.

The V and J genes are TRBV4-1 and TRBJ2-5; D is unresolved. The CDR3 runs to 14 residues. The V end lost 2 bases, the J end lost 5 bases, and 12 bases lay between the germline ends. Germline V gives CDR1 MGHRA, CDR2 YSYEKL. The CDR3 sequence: CASSQPLIKETQYF. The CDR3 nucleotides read TGCGCCAGCAGCCAACCTTTAATAAAGGAGACCCAGTACTTC.

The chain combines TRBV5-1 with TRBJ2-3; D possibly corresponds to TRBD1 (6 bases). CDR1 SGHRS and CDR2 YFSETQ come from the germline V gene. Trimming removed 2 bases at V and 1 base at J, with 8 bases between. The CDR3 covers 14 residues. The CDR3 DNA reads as TGCGCCAGCAGCTTAGAGGGGGGCACAGATACGCAGTATTTT. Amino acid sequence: CASSLEGGTDTQYF. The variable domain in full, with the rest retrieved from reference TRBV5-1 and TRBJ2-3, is KAGVTQTPRYLIKTRGQQVTLSCSPISGHRSVSWYQQTPGQGLQFLFEYFSETQRNKGNFPGRFSGRQFSNSRSEMNVSTLELGDSALYLCASSLEGGTDTQYFGPGTRLTVL.

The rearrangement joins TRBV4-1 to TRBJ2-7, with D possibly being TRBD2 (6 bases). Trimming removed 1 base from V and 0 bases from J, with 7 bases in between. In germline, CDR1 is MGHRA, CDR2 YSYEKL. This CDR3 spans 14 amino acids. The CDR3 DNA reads TGCGCCAGCAGCCAAGCGACTAGCTCCTACGAGCAGTACTTC. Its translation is CASSQATSSYEQYF.

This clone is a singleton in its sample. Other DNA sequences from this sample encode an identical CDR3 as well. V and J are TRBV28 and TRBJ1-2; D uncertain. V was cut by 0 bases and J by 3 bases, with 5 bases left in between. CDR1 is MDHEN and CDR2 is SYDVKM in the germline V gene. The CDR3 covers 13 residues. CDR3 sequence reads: CASSLWGDYGYTF. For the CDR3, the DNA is TGTGCCAGCAGTTTATGGGGAGACTATGGCTACACCTTC.

The CDR3 coding sequence is TGTGCCATGGCCCGGGACAGGATGGTGAAACTGTTTTTT. This encodes CAMARDRMVKLFF. This chain connects TRBV6-5 to TRBJ1-4; 8 bases line up with TRBD1. J gave up 11 bases and V 10 bases, and 12 bases lay outside the gene matches. CDR3 length: 13 residues. Germline CDR1 reads MNHEY; CDR2 reads SVGAGI.

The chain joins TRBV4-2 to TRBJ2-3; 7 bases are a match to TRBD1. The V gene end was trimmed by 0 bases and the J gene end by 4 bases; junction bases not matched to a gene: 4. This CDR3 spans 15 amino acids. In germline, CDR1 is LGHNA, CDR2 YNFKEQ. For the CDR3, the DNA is TGTGCCAGCAGCCAAGAGAGAGGGGGCCCAGATACGCAGTATTTT. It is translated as CASSQERGGPDTQYF.

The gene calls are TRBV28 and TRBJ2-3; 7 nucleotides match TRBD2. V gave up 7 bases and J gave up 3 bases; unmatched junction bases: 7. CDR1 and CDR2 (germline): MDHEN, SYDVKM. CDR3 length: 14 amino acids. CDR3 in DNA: TGTGCCAGCAATCCCTTCGGGGGGACAGATACGCAGTATTTT. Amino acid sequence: CASNPFGGTDTQYF.

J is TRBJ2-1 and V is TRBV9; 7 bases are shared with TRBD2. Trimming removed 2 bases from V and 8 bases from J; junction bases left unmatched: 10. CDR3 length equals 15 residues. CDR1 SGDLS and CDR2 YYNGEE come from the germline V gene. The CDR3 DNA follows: TGTGCCAGCAGCGTTAGACTAGCCGCCCCGCATGAGCAGTTCTTC. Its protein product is CASSVRLAAPHEQFF.

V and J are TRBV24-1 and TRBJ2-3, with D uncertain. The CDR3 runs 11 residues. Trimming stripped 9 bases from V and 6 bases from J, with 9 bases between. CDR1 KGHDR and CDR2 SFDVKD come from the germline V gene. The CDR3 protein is CATRLGDTQYF. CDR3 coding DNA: TGTGCCACCCGCCTGGGGGATACGCAGTATTTT.

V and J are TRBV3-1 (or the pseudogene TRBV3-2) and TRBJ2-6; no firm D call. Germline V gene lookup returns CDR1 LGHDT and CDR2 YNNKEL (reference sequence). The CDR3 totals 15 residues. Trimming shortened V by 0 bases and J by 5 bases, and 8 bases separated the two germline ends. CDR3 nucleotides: TGTGCCAGCAGCCAAGATCCTGCTCGGGCCAACGTCCTGACTTTC. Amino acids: CASSQDPARANVLTF.

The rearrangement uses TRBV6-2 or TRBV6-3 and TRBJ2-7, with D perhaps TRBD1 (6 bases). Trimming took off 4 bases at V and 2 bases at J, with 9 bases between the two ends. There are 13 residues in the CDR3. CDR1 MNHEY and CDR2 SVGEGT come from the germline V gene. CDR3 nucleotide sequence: TGTGCCAGCAGTTTCAACAGGGCCTACGAGCAGTACTTC. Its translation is CASSFNRAYEQYF.

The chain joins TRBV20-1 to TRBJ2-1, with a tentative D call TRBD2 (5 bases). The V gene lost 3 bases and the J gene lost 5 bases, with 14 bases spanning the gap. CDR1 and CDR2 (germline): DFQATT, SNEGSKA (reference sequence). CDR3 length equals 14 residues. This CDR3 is CSASGGRLNNEQFF. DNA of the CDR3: TGCAGTGCTAGTGGTGGGAGATTGAACAATGAGCAGTTCTTC.

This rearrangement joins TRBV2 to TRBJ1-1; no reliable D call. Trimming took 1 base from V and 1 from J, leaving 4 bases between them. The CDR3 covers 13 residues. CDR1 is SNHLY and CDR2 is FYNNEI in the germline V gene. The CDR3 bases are TGTGCCAGCAGTGAAGTGGAGAACACTGAAGCTTTCTTT. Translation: CASSEVENTEAFF.

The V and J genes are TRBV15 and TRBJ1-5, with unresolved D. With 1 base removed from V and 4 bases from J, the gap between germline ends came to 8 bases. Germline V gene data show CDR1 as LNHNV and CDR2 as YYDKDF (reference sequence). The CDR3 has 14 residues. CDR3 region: CATSRGQLNQPQHF. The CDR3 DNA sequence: TGTGCCACCAGCAGAGGCCAGCTAAATCAGCCCCAGCATTTT.

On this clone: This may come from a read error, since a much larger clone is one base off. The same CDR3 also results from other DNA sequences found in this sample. The CDR3 region has the DNA TGTGCCAGCAGTGGGGGAAATCAGCCCCAGCATTTT. Its translation: CASSGGNQPQHF. The V call is TRBV2, the J call TRBJ1-5; no clear D. The CDR3 has 12 amino acids. The germline V gene encodes CDR1 SNHLY and CDR2 FYNNEI. The V end lost 4 bases, the J end lost 4 bases, and 5 bases lay between the germline ends.

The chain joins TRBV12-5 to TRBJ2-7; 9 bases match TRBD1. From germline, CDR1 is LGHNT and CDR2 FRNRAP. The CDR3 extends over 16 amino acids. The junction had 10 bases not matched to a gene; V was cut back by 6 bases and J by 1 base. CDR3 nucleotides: TGTGCTAGTGGCCGACGACAGGGGGTATATTCCTACGAGCAGTACTTC. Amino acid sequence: CASGRRQGVYSYEQYF.

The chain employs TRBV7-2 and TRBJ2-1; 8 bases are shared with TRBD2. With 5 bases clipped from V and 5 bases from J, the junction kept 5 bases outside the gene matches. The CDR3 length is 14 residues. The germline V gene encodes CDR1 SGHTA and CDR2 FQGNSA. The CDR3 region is CASSPAGVNNEQFF. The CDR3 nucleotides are TGTGCCAGCAGCCCAGCGGGGGTGAACAATGAGCAGTTCTTC.

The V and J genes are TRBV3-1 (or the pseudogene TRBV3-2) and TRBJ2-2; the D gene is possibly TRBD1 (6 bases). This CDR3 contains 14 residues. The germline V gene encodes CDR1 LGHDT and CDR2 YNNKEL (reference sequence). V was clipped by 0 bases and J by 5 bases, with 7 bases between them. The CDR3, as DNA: TGTGCCAGCAGCCAAGATAGGGGGACCGGGGAGCTGTTTTTT. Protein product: CASSQDRGTGELFF.

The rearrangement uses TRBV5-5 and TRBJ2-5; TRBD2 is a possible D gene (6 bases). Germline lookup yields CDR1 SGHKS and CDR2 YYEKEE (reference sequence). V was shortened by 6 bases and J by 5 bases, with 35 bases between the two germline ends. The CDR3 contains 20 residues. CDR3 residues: CASNARRSGWATQPQETQYF. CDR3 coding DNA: TGTGCCAGCAACGCACGCAGAAGCGGGTGGGCTACACAACCCCAGGAGACCCAGTACTTC.

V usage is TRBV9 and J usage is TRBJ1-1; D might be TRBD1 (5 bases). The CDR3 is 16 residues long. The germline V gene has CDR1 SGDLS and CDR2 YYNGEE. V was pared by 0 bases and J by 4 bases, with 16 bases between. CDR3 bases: TGTGCCAGCAGCGTAGACCCGGGGCGCATCGGCACTGAAGCTTTCTTT. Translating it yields CASSVDPGRIGTEAFF.

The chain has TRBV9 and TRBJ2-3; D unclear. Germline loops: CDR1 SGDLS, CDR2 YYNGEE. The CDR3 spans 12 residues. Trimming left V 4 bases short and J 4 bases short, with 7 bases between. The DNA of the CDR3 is TGTGCCAGCAGCCTACCCCCAGATACGCAGTATTTT. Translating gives CASSLPPDTQYF.